The 5 T cell receptor beta chains below come from one sample, sequenced in a study of Ad26.COV2.S vaccination and SARS-CoV-2 variants. Sequenced by immunoSEQ multiplex PCR; TCRdb stores in-frame clones only, minus some. The sample contains some 640,000 clones, roughly 90% of which appear only once. Treatment of the sample: 15 to 20 received Ad26.COV2.S at low or high dose, single or two shots; five or six received placebo; per-sample allocation not given. The samples were gathered on day 63 after the first injection of vaccine or placebo. This specimen was peripheral blood, taken in a trial of Ad26.COV2.S vaccine versus placebo. The source of these receptors is a person between 18 and 60 years old who received the Ad26.COV2.S COVID-19 vaccine or a placebo.

About this clone: The same CDR3 is also encoded by other DNA sequences in this sample. This chain connects TRBV7-2 to TRBJ1-1, with D possibly TRBD1 on 6 matching bases. Germline V gene data show CDR1 as SGHTA and CDR2 as FQGNSA. V gave up 5 bases and J gave up 4 bases, with 11 bases separating them. The CDR3 length is 13 residues. Written as DNA, the CDR3 is TGTGCCAGCAGCCTCGGGGGGCGCACTGAAGCTTTCTTT. Translating gives CASSLGGRTEAFF.

The chain is built from TRBV18 and TRBJ2-7, with TRBD2 matching over 8 bases. Per germline, CDR1 KGHSH and CDR2 LQKENI. This CDR3 is 15 amino acids long. The V and J ends lost 4 bases and 3 bases, in that order; junction bases with no gene match: 8. The CDR3 sequence: CASSLAGTMSYEQYF. CDR3 DNA sequence: TGTGCCAGCTCACTAGCGGGAACTATGAGCTACGAGCAGTACTTC.

The V gene is TRBV27, the J gene TRBJ1-2; D remains unclear. This CDR3 region has 12 residues. Trimming took off 6 bases at V and 8 bases at J, with 13 bases between the two ends. CDR1 is MNHEY, CDR2 SMNVEV, per germline (reference sequence). The CDR3 DNA is TGTGCCAGCAGGGGTGTTCGTGGAGGCTACACCTTC. Translation gives CASRGVRGGYTF.

As to this clone: At the DNA level, this CDR3 is encoded by other sequences in the same sample as well. V is TRBV30 and J is TRBJ1-1; D is unclear. CDR1 and CDR2 (germline): GTSNPN, SVGIG (reference sequence). Trimming took off 5 bases at V and 1 base at J, with 2 bases between the two ends. This CDR3 is 10 amino acids long. The CDR3 protein is CAWGNTEAFF. CDR3 coding DNA: TGTGCCTGGGGGAACACTGAAGCTTTCTTT.

The chain recombines TRBV24-1 with TRBJ2-3; D remains unclear. Germline V gene data show CDR1 as KGHDR and CDR2 as SFDVKD. This CDR3 comprises 12 residues. With 8 bases removed from V and 0 bases from J, the gap between germline ends came to 5 bases. The CDR3 nucleotides read TGTGCCACCACCTCTAGCACAGATACGCAGTATTTT. Its protein is CATTSSTDTQYF.